The clone carrying this TCR beta chain was counted at least ten times. The data were taken from a study of neurological immune-mediated disorders. Each TCR transcript was tagged with a 10-nucleotide random UMI during 5'RACE. A single run covered 15-18 subjects with over 180 million TCR-beta sequences. TCRdb reprocessed the 5' RACE reads via MiXCR and lists one record per CDR3 protein. The data hold 35,000 or so distinct CDR3 sequences, with more than 3% observed a single time. Time point given: longitudinal time-point 1 (baseline). The V end was cut by 3 bases, the J end by 2 bases, with 9 bases between. The CDR3 is 14 amino acids. Germline V gene lookup returns CDR1 SGHRS and CDR2 YFSETQ.

The chain is built from TRBV5-1 and TRBJ1-3, with D unclear. What was sequenced was PBMCs. This sequence was found in a woman aged 55-75 years with multiple sclerosis. The CDR3 sequence: CASSSWEAGNTIYF. For the CDR3, the DNA is TGCGCCAGCAGCTCTTGGGAAGCTGGAAACACCATATATTTT.